The clone carrying this T cell receptor beta chain was picked up a small number of times. Its matching antigen is unknown. Germline assignment: CDR1 SGHDN and CDR2 FVKESK. Trimming shortened V by 6 bases and J by 4 bases, and 19 bases separated the two germline ends. CDR3 size: 16 residues. The source of the sample is a study of blood T cells in healthy people across ages. Whole-study context: The template switching approach captured approximately one barcoded beta molecule for every two T cells.

PCR was performed a second time for about 7 to 12 cycles using a sample-barcoded 5' primer and a J-beta primer mix. Every molecule of cDNA carried a tag from a template-switch adaptor with 12 random nucleotides. TCRdb fed the 5' RACE reads into MiXCR, producing one record per CDR3 protein. In the table there are roughly 1.7 million distinct CDR3 sequences, almost 35% of which are singletons. Study-wide findings and caveats: The percentage of naive T cells correlated strongly with TCR beta diversity.

The gene calls are TRBV14 and TRBJ1-5; D remains unclear. Specimen: blood. The TCR originated in a woman between 25 and 40 years old in good health. CDR3 nucleotide sequence: TGTGCCAGCAGTCAAAGGGCCGCAGGACCAAATCAGCCCCAGCATTTT. It yields the protein CASSQRAAGPNQPQHF.